Listed below are T cell receptor beta chains from one sample, sequenced in a study of blood T cell repertoires in COVID-19. Clones were read by immunoSEQ multiplex PCR, and TCRdb kept only the in-frame ones, dropping some. The table has about 180,000 clones, roughly 88% seen once; the top ten hold around 4%. The sequenced sample was peripheral blood. These receptors all come from a woman aged 30 to 39 with acute or convalescent COVID-19. The CDR3 runs from the conserved cysteine through the conserved F or W. D genes are given only for firm matches. A row's size may be missing; if present it is once, few, many or a size class.

>15|TRBV28|TRBJ1-3|few|NA
CASSFRTTVGNTIYF
TGTGCCAGCAGTTTCCGGACAACGGTCGGAAACACCATATATTTT
>13|TRBV12-3/TRBV12-4|TRBJ1-5|NA|NA
CASSLLEAQPQHF
TGTGCCAGCAGTTTATTGGAGGCCCAGCCCCAGCATTTT
>13|TRBV12-3/TRBV12-4|TRBJ1-4|NA|NA
CASSSPLNEKLFF
TGTGCCAGCAGTTCCCCACTTAATGAAAAACTGTTTTTT
>16|TRBV9|TRBJ2-2|NA|NA
CASSVSGGEDTGELFF
TGTGCCAGCAGCGTCTCTGGGGGCGAGGACACCGGGGAGCTGTTTTTT
>16|TRBV6-2/TRBV6-3|TRBJ1-5|NA|TRBD1
CASSIDRAEFNQPQHF
TGTGCCAGCAGTATCGACAGGGCCGAATTCAATCAGCCCCAGCATTTT
>15|TRBV11-2|TRBJ1-1|NA|NA
CASSFPTLGNTEAFF
TGTGCCAGCAGCTTCCCCACGCTAGGAAATACTGAAGCTTTCTTT
>12|TRBV18|TRBJ2-7|NA|NA
CASSLVGYEQYF
TGTGCCAGCTCACTAGTCGGTTACGAGCAGTACTTC
>14|TRBV7-2|TRBJ2-1|NA|NA
CASSLYGAYNEQFF
TGTGCCAGCAGCTTATACGGGGCCTACAATGAGCAGTTCTTC
>17|TRBV5-1|TRBJ2-2|NA|TRBD2
CASRDLAGAGNTGELFF
TGCGCCAGCAGGGATCTCGCGGGAGCGGGGAACACCGGGGAGCTGTTTTTT
>11|TRBV18|TRBJ1-5|NA|NA
CASSTNQPQHF
TGTGCCAGCTCAACTAATCAGCCCCAGCATTTT
>14|TRBV15|TRBJ2-6|NA|NA
CATSGQSGANVLTF
TGTGCCACCAGCGGCCAGTCTGGGGCCAACGTCCTGACTTTC
>16|TRBV15|TRBJ2-7|NA|TRBD2
CATSRVATSGTNEQYF
TGTGCCACCAGCAGAGTGGCAACTAGCGGTACTAACGAGCAGTACTTC
>15|TRBV7-9|TRBJ1-1|NA|NA
CASSFQGTMNTEAFF
TGTGCCAGCAGCTTCCAGGGTACGATGAACACTGAAGCTTTCTTT
>14|TRBV5-1|TRBJ2-4|NA|NA
CASSSQGVGNIQYF
TGCGCCAGCAGCTCACAGGGAGTCGGGAACATTCAGTACTTC
>13|TRBV5-1|TRBJ1-1|NA|NA
CASSRNMGPEAFF
TGCGCCAGCAGCAGAAACATGGGGCCCGAAGCTTTCTTT
>12|TRBV30|TRBJ1-1|NA|NA
CAWSVGSYEAFF
TGTGCCTGGAGTGTCGGGTCTTATGAAGCTTTCTTT
>18|TRBV7-8|TRBJ2-6|NA|NA
CASSLPTGLLSGANVLTF
TGTGCCAGCAGCTTACCCACAGGGCTCCTCTCTGGGGCCAACGTCCTGACTTTC
>14|TRBV11-2|TRBJ1-6|NA|NA
CASSYPGLLSPLHF
TGTGCCAGCAGCTACCCCGGACTTCTTTCACCCCTCCACTTT
>11|TRBV2|TRBJ2-1|NA|NA
CASGQLNEQFF
TGTGCCAGCGGACAGCTCAATGAGCAGTTCTTC
>13|TRBV28|TRBJ2-1|NA|TRBD1
CASTLAGGYEQFF
TGTGCCAGCACTCTGGCAGGGGGCTATGAGCAGTTCTTC
>14|TRBV10-3|TRBJ2-2|NA|NA
CAIQPRRATGELFF
TGTGCCATCCAACCCCGAAGAGCCACCGGGGAGCTGTTTTTT
>12|TRBV5-1|TRBJ2-3|NA|NA
CASSLEGGGSYF
TGCGCCAGCAGCTTGGAAGGGGGAGGGTCCTATTTT
>18|TRBV7-9|TRBJ2-6|NA|TRBD1
CASSSPRDSYSGANVLTF
TGTGCCAGCAGCTCTCCTCGGGACAGCTACTCTGGGGCCAACGTCCTGACTTTC
>16|TRBV30|TRBJ2-1|NA|TRBD2
CAWSGSAGVVYNEQFF
TGTGCCTGGAGTGGGTCAGCGGGAGTCGTCTACAATGAGCAGTTCTTC
>17|TRBV10-3|TRBJ2-2|NA|TRBD2
CAISEWSGRVNTGELFF
TGTGCCATCAGTGAGTGGAGCGGGAGGGTTAACACCGGGGAGCTGTTTTTT
>15|TRBV6-5|TRBJ2-1|NA|NA
CASSLYHPARNEQFF
TGTGCCAGCAGTTTATATCACCCCGCCAGAAATGAGCAGTTCTTC
>14|TRBV24-1|TRBJ2-2|NA|TRBD1
CATGDSPNTGELFF
TGTGCCACAGGGGACAGTCCGAACACCGGGGAGCTGTTTTTT
>13|TRBV6-5|TRBJ1-3|NA|NA
CASRVNSGNTIYF
TGTGCCAGCCGGGTAAACTCTGGAAACACCATATATTTT
>14|TRBV14|TRBJ1-2|NA|NA
CASSRTMHLYGYTF
TGTGCCAGCAGCCGTACGATGCACCTATATGGCTACACCTTC
>11|TRBV28|TRBJ1-1|once|NA
CASSYLRGAFF
TGTGCCAGCAGTTACCTGAGGGGGGCTTTCTTT
>14|TRBV7-8|TRBJ2-7|once|NA
CASSLGSSVHEQYF
TGTGCCAGCAGCTTAGGGAGCAGTGTCCACGAGCAGTACTTC
>14|TRBV2|TRBJ1-4|NA|NA
CATKKGSPNEKLFF
TGTGCCACCAAGAAGGGGTCCCCTAATGAAAAACTGTTTTTT
>14|TRBV29-1|TRBJ1-3|NA|NA
CSVEDRRLGNTIYF
TGCAGCGTTGAGGATAGGCGGCTCGGAAACACCATATATTTT
>15|TRBV5-6|TRBJ2-1|NA|NA
CASSLLRGFRNEQFF
TGTGCCAGCAGCTTGCTCAGGGGCTTTCGGAATGAGCAGTTCTTC
>13|TRBV28|TRBJ2-1|NA|TRBD1
CASSTRQGNEQFF
TGTGCCAGCAGTACCCGACAGGGCAATGAGCAGTTCTTC
>14|TRBV6-5|TRBJ2-1|few|TRBD2
CATKSLAGVGEQFF
TGTGCCACAAAGAGCTTAGCGGGAGTTGGTGAGCAGTTCTTC
>15|TRBV5-5|TRBJ2-5|NA|NA
CASSLSGIRGETQYF
TGTGCCAGCAGCTTAAGCGGGATAAGGGGGGAGACCCAGTACTTC
>14|TRBV11-2|TRBJ2-3|once|NA
CASRSGLGTDTQYF
TGTGCCAGCAGGTCAGGACTGGGCACAGATACGCAGTATTTT
>13|TRBV5-6|TRBJ2-3|NA|NA
CASNGRRTDTQYF
TGTGCCAGCAACGGGAGAAGAACAGATACGCAGTATTTT
>12|TRBV5-4|TRBJ2-1|once|NA
CASSLDANEQFF
TGTGCCAGCAGCTTGGATGCGAATGAGCAGTTCTTC
>15|TRBV2|TRBJ1-4|NA|NA
CASSLFGGTNEKLFF
TGTGCCAGCAGTCTATTTGGAGGAACTAATGAAAAACTGTTTTTT
>17|TRBV5-6|TRBJ2-1|NA|TRBD2
CASSLGWGTSGIYEQFF
TGTGCCAGCAGCTTGGGATGGGGGACTAGCGGGATATATGAGCAGTTCTTC
>13|TRBV6-5|TRBJ1-5|NA|NA
CASSVDSNQPQHF
TGTGCCAGCTCGGTTGATAGCAATCAGCCCCAGCATTTT